The clone carrying this T cell receptor (beta chain) came up a few times. Its antigen is unknown. Each patient relapsed following autologous stem cell transplantation, and prior brentuximab vedotin exposure differed. Classification of best responses gave complete response, partial response or progressive disease. Data came from immunoSEQ multiplex PCR; TCRdb stores just in-frame clones and leaves some out. The repertoire consists of approximately 51,000 clones, with just under 75% occurring once and the leading ten covering around 15%. This entry belongs to a study of PD-1 blockade in classical Hodgkin lymphoma. Study-wide background: A 3 mg/kg intravenous dose of nivolumab was received by patients every 2 weeks.

Notes on the study in general: Similar baseline diversity was found in complete responders and newly diagnosed patients.

Germline CDR1 reads MDHEN; CDR2 reads SYDVKM. The CDR3 runs to 13 residues. V lost 7 bases to trimming and J lost 2 bases, with 11 bases between them. The sequences come from peripheral blood mononuclear cells (PBMCs), collected before the second cycle of nivolumab. This clonotype was sampled from a human donor with classical Hodgkin lymphoma. V gene TRBV28 combines with J gene TRBJ2-5, with D perhaps given as TRBD1 or TRBD2 (5 bases each). The CDR3 coding sequence is TGTGCCAGCACCCCCTGGGGGCAAGAGACCCAGTACTTC. It encodes CASTPWGQETQYF.